These T cell receptor beta chains were read from a single sample in a study of human T cells and chemical hapten exposure. One entry per CDR3 protein, called by TCRdb with MiXCR from the RACE reads. Here the sample spans 180,000 or so distinct CDR3 sequences, 20% to 25% being singletons. The input for sequencing was whole blood, taken in connection with sensitization to the hapten diphenylcyclopropenone (DPC). The receptors shown here come from a woman in her 50s with alopecia areata. Some clones in this sample may be carry-over from other donors' samples. Each CDR3 is given without its conserved first and last residue.

v_gene: TRBV20-1
j_gene: TRBJ2-7
CDR3aa: SARDGGGTYEQY

v_gene: TRBV10-3
j_gene: TRBJ2-3
CDR3aa: AISEGRRTDTQY

v_gene: TRBV20-1
j_gene: TRBJ2-1
CDR3aa: SARDMAWGNEQF

v_gene: TRBV20-1
j_gene: TRBJ1-6
CDR3aa: SAKGEGQGSSPLH

v_gene: TRBV5-6
j_gene: TRBJ1-1
CDR3aa: ASSFRGLGTEAF

v_gene: TRBV5-6
j_gene: TRBJ2-2
CDR3aa: ASSWGPGDTGELF

v_gene: TRBV10-3
j_gene: TRBJ2-3
CDR3aa: AISRLAGSTDTQY

v_gene: TRBV2
j_gene: TRBJ1-5
CDR3aa: VSSEVRGQPQH

v_gene: TRBV11-1
j_gene: TRBJ2-2
CDR3aa: ASSPPLGLAGVTGELF

v_gene: TRBV2
j_gene: TRBJ1-5
CDR3aa: ASSERDRGLQPQH

v_gene: TRBV9
j_gene: TRBJ2-6
CDR3aa: ASSSPGTTINVLT

v_gene: TRBV7-7
j_gene: TRBJ2-2
CDR3aa: ASSSRGTIGELF

v_gene: TRBV5-6
j_gene: TRBJ1-2
CDR3aa: ASSLRDSGGYT

v_gene: TRBV6-5
j_gene: TRBJ2-7
CDR3aa: ASSYSGQGSREQY

v_gene: TRBV18
j_gene: TRBJ2-1
CDR3aa: ASSPGNEQF

v_gene: TRBV29-1
j_gene: TRBJ2-7
CDR3aa: SVDLYEQY

v_gene: TRBV6-6
j_gene: TRBJ2-7
CDR3aa: ASSYSERNLGYEQY

v_gene: TRBV7-2
j_gene: TRBJ2-3
CDR3aa: ASSLGTSGRLDTQY

v_gene: TRBV19
j_gene: TRBJ1-4
CDR3aa: ASSSGTDNEKLF

v_gene: TRBV12-3/TRBV12-4
j_gene: TRBJ2-1
CDR3aa: ASSPPGRLAPVQQF

v_gene: TRBV4-1
j_gene: TRBJ2-7
CDR3aa: ASSQEGKAGSYEQY

v_gene: TRBV2
j_gene: TRBJ2-1
CDR3aa: ASTLAGGPNEQF

v_gene: TRBV2
j_gene: TRBJ2-7
CDR3aa: ASSGGPRREQY

v_gene: TRBV28
j_gene: TRBJ2-5
CDR3aa: ASSFLATQETQY

v_gene: TRBV29-1
j_gene: TRBJ1-1
CDR3aa: SVERGLNTEAF

v_gene: TRBV24-1
j_gene: TRBJ2-1
CDR3aa: ATSDGILSGARYNEQF

v_gene: TRBV9
j_gene: TRBJ2-3
CDR3aa: ASSVRGLAGADTQY

v_gene: TRBV20-1
j_gene: TRBJ2-5
CDR3aa: SAALAGVETQY

v_gene: TRBV6-5
j_gene: TRBJ1-5
CDR3aa: ASRDGTSNQPQH

v_gene: TRBV5-1
j_gene: TRBJ2-3
CDR3aa: ASSPELAEGGDTQY

v_gene: TRBV29-1
j_gene: TRBJ2-1
CDR3aa: SAEGQGARERGNEQF

v_gene: TRBV11-2
j_gene: TRBJ2-1
CDR3aa: ASSSMLSSYNEQF

v_gene: TRBV20-1
j_gene: TRBJ1-2
CDR3aa: SANRDSYGYT

v_gene: TRBV10-3
j_gene: TRBJ2-1
CDR3aa: AISGPSGSSYNEQF

v_gene: TRBV20-1
j_gene: TRBJ2-1
CDR3aa: SARTGGNEQF

v_gene: TRBV20-1
j_gene: TRBJ2-5
CDR3aa: SAPISGVTQY

v_gene: TRBV2
j_gene: TRBJ1-3
CDR3aa: ASYSQSSGNTIY

v_gene: TRBV15
j_gene: TRBJ2-3
CDR3aa: ATSRDWSGETDTQY

v_gene: TRBV20-1
j_gene: TRBJ2-1
CDR3aa: SARDPWTKSYNEQF

v_gene: TRBV20-1
j_gene: TRBJ2-7
CDR3aa: SARDPSRAGEQY

v_gene: TRBV20-1
j_gene: TRBJ2-1
CDR3aa: SASGGAGVSYNEQF

v_gene: TRBV12-3/TRBV12-4
j_gene: TRBJ1-4
CDR3aa: ASTSQGVTNEKLF